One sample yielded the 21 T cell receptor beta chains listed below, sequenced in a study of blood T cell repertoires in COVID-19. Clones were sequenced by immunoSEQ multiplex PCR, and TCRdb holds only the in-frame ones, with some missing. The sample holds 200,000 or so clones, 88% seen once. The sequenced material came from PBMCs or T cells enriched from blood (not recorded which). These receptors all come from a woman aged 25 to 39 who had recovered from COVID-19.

The CDR3 is CASSPLSGANYGYTF. CDR3 sequence (DNA): TGTGCCAGCAGCCCACTAAGTGGAGCGAACTATGGCTACACCTTC. The chain carries TRBV4-2 and TRBJ1-2; D call uncertain. The germline V and J ends were trimmed by 4 bases and 2 bases, with 14 bases remaining between them. CDR3 length equals 15 residues. CDR1 is LGHNA, CDR2 YNFKEQ, per germline.

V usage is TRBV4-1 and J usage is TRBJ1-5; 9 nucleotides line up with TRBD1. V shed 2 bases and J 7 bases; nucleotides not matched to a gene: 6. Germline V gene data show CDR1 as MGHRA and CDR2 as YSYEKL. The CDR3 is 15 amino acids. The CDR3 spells CASSQPGQGRQPQHF. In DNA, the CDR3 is TGCGCCAGCAGCCAACCGGGACAGGGAAGGCAGCCCCAGCATTTT.

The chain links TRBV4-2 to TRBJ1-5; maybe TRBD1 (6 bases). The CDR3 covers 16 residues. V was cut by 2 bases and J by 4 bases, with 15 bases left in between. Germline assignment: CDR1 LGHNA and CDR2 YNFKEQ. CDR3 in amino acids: CASSQHSRTENQPQHF. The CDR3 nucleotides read TGTGCCAGCAGCCAACACTCCCGGACAGAGAATCAGCCCCAGCATTTT.

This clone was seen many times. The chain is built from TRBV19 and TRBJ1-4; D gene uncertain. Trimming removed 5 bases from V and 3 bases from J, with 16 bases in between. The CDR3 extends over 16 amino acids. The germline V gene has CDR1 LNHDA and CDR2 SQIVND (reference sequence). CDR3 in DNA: TGTGCCAGTAGTCCACAACATACAACCTCTAATGAAAAACTGTTTTTT. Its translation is CASSPQHTTSNEKLFF.

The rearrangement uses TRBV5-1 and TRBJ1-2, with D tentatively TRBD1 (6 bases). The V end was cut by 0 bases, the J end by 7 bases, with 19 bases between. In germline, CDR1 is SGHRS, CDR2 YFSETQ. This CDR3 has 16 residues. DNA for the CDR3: TGCGCCAGCAGCTTGGGGACGGGGGGCTACCTACGTGGCTACACCTTC. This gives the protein CASSLGTGGYLRGYTF.

Written as DNA, the CDR3 is TGTGCCAGCAGTGAAGGGACAGGGGGTTGGTCCTATAATTCACCCCTCCACTTT. Translation gives CASSEGTGGWSYNSPLHF. The chain uses TRBV2 and TRBJ1-6; 10 bases are a match to TRBD1. The CDR3 is 18 residues long. J gave up 1 base and V 1 base, and 4 bases lay outside the gene matches. CDR1 is SNHLY, CDR2 FYNNEI, per germline. Drawing the rest from reference TRBV2 and TRBJ1-6, the complete variable domain is EPEVTQTPSHQVTQMGQEVILRCVPISNHLYFYWYRQILGQKVEFLVSFYNNEISEKSEIFDDQFSVERPDGSNFTLKIRSTKLEDSAMYFCASSEGTGGWSYNSPLHFGNGTRLTVT.

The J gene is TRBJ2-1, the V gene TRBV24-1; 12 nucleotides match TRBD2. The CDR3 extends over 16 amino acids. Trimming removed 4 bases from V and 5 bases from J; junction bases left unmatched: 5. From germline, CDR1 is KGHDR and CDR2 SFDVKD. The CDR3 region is CATSDPSGGANNEQFF. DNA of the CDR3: TGTGCCACCAGTGACCCTAGCGGGGGGGCAAACAATGAGCAGTTCTTC.

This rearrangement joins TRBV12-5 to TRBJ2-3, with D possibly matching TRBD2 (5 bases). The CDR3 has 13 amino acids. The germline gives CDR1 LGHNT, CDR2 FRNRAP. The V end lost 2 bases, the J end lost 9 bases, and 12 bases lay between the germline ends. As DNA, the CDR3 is TGTGCTAGTGGTTTGACCGAAGCGGAAACGCAGTATTTT. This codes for CASGLTEAETQYF.

CDR3: CASSQDRRGEGYTF. Here the CDR3 DNA reads TGTGCCAGCAGCCAGGACAGAAGGGGCGAGGGCTACACCTTC. The chain has TRBV7-9 and TRBJ1-2; the D gene is possibly TRBD1 (6 bases). The CDR3 has 14 amino acids. Germline loops: CDR1 SEHNR, CDR2 FQNEAQ (reference sequence). Trimming cost V 5 bases and J 8 bases, with 18 bases left between them.

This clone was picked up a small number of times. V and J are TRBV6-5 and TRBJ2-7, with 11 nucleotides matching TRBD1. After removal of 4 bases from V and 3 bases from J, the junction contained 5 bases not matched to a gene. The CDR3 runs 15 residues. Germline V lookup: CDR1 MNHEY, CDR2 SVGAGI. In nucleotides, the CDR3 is TGTGCCAGCAGTTTCGGACAGGGGGCACGCTACGAGCAGTACTTC. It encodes CASSFGQGARYEQYF.

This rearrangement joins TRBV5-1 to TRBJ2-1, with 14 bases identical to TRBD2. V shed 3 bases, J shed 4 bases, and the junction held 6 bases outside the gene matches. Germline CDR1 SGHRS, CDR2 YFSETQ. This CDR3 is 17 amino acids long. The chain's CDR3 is CASSSGTSGSVYNEQFF. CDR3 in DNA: TGCGCCAGCAGCTCCGGGACTAGCGGGAGCGTTTACAATGAGCAGTTCTTC. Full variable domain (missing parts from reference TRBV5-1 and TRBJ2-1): KAGVTQTPRYLIKTRGQQVTLSCSPISGHRSVSWYQQTPGQGLQFLFEYFSETQRNKGNFPGRFSGRQFSNSRSEMNVSTLELGDSALYLCASSSGTSGSVYNEQFFGPGTRLTVL.

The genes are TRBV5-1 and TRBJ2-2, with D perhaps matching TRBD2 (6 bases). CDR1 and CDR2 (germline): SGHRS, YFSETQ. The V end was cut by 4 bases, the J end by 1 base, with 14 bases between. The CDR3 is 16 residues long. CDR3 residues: CASSTSRDWNTGELFF. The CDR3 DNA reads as TGCGCCAGCAGCACGTCCCGGGACTGGAACACCGGGGAGCTGTTTTTT.

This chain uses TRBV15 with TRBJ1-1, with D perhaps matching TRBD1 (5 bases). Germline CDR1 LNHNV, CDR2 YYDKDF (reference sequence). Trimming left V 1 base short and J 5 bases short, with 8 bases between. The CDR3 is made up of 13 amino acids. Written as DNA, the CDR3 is TGTGCCACCAGCAGAGTTCCAGGGACTGAAGCTTTCTTT. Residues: CATSRVPGTEAFF.

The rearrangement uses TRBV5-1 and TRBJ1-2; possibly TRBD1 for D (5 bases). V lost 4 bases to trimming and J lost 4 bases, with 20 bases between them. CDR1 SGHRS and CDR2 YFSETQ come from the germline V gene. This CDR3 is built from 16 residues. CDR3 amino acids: CASSVLGGGNGYGYTF. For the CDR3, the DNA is TGCGCCAGCAGCGTCCTGGGGGGAGGGAACGGCTATGGCTACACCTTC.

In DNA, the CDR3 is TGCGCCAGCAGCCAAAGTTTACGGGGTTTCGAGACCCAGTACTTC. Its translation is CASSQSLRGFETQYF. V usage is TRBV4-3 and J usage is TRBJ2-5, with a tentative D call TRBD2 (5 bases). V gave up 2 bases and J gave up 5 bases, with 15 bases separating them. This CDR3 spans 15 amino acids. CDR1 LGHNA and CDR2 YSLEER come from the germline V gene.

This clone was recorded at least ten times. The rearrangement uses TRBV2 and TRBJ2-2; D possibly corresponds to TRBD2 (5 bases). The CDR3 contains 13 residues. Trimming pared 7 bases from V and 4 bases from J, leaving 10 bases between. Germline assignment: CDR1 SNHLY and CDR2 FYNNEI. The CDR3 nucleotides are TGTGCCAGCAAGCGGTGGATCACCGGGGAGCTGTTTTTT. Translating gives CASKRWITGELFF.

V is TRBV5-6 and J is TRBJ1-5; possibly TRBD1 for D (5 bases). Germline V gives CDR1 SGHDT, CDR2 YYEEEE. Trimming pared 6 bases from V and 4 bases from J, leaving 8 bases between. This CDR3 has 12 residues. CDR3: CASNQGNQPQHF. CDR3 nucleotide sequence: TGTGCCAGCAATCAGGGAAATCAGCCCCAGCATTTT.

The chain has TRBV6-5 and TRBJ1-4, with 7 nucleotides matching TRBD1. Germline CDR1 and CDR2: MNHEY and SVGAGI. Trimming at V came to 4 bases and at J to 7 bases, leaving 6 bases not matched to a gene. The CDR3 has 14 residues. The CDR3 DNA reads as TGTGCCAGCAGTTTCGGACAGGATGCTGAAAAACTGTTTTTT. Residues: CASSFGQDAEKLFF.

The CDR3 is CSASLGTVQPQHF. The CDR3 DNA is TGCAGTGCTAGTCTCGGGACTGTTCAGCCCCAGCATTTT. The V and J genes are TRBV20-1 and TRBJ1-5; a possible D gene is TRBD1 (5 bases). Germline V gives CDR1 DFQATT, CDR2 SNEGSKA (reference sequence). V was shortened by 3 bases and J by 6 bases, with 12 bases between the two germline ends. This CDR3 is built from 13 residues.

The CDR3: CASSLVAVGTQAEAFF. In DNA form, the CDR3 reads TGTGCCAGCAGCTTAGTAGCTGTGGGGACACAGGCTGAAGCTTTCTTT. J is TRBJ1-1 and V is TRBV7-3, with a possible D match to TRBD1 (6 bases). This CDR3 is 16 amino acids long. Per germline, CDR1 SGHTA and CDR2 FQGTGA. Trimming shortened V by 2 bases and J by 6 bases, and 19 bases separated the two germline ends.

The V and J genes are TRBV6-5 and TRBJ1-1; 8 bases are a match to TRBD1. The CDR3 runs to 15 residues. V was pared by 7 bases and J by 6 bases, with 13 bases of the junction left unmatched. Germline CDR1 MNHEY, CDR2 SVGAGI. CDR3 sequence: CASTLQLSGGAEAFF. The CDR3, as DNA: TGTGCCAGCACCCTGCAACTATCAGGGGGCGCTGAAGCTTTCTTT.